The source of this TCR beta chain is a study of T cell responses to AZD1222 COVID-19 vaccine. Germline CDR1 reads SGHRS; CDR2 reads YFSETQ. The CDR3 loop spans 15 amino acids. Trimming shortened V by 4 bases and J by 5 bases, and 18 bases separated the two germline ends. Profiling relied on immunoSEQ multiplex PCR, and the TCRdb table lists in-frame clones only, not all of them. The data hold approximately 110,000 clones, with roughly 87% observed a single time. The source material was peripheral blood, sampled on day 0 of AZD1222 vaccination. The receptor was isolated from an adult in good health. The chain has TRBV5-1 and TRBJ1-2; D remains ambiguous. The CDR3 spells CASSPDAARGYGYTF. The CDR3 nucleotides are TGCGCCAGCAGCCCGGACGCAGCCCGTGGGTATGGCTACACCTTC. The full variable domain, with the rest looked up from reference TRBV5-1 and TRBJ1-2, is KAGVTQTPRYLIKTRGQQVTLSCSPISGHRSVSWYQQTPGQGLQFLFEYFSETQRNKGNFPGRFSGRQFSNSRSEMNVSTLELGDSALYLCASSPDAARGYGYTFGSGTRLTVV.